This TCR beta chain was captured in a study of T cell changes during pregnancy in multiple sclerosis. The CDR3 is 16 residues long. V was cut by 2 bases and J by 7 bases, with 18 bases left in between. CDR1 and CDR2 from the germline V gene are SGHTA and FQGNSA. Method: immunoSEQ multiplex PCR; TCRdb's copy keeps in-frame clones and lacks some. The sample yields around 80,000 clones, 94% seen once. V usage is TRBV7-2 and J usage is TRBJ1-5; D is possibly TRBD1 (5 bases). The sample here was peripheral blood, taken in the second trimester of pregnancy. The TCR sequence derives from a female donor in good health, enrolled as a control in a pregnancy study. DNA for the CDR3: TGTGCCAGCAGCTTAAACCCAGGGATGGCAAGGCAGCCCCAGCATTTT. As protein: CASSLNPGMARQPQHF.